Listed here is a single T cell receptor beta chain. Its matching antigen is unknown. Only in-frame clones appear in the TCRdb table, and some are missing; sequencing was by immunoSEQ multiplex PCR. This table holds fewer than 3,500 clones, about a fifth found once. CDR3 length equals 15 residues. Germline assignment: CDR1 SGHNT and CDR2 YENEEA. V was shortened by 2 bases and J by 3 bases, with 13 bases between the two germline ends. This specimen comes from a study of sequential checkpoint blockade in melanoma. Background on the study: First-line arms were nivolumab then ipilimumab, or the reverse, randomized 1:1. TCRbeta immunosequencing was performed on DNA from 91 pretreatment melanoma tumor samples. Matched biopsies came pretreatment and at week 13 for 20 to 25 patients.

As to treatment: randomized to nivolumab then ipilimumab (arm A) or the reverse (arm B). Whole-study findings and limits: PD-L1 staining and CD8+ counts, not mutational load, tracked tumor T-cell clonality.

The J gene is TRBJ1-2, the V gene TRBV11-3; D may be TRBD1 (6 bases). Sequenced material: tumor tissue (inferred from file names), taken from a patient given nivolumab and ipilimumab in sequence. The receptor comes from a human patient with melanoma. Some clones in this sample may be carry-over from other donors' samples. The CDR3 protein is CASSLTGKPHYGYTF. CDR3 DNA: TGTGCCAGCAGCTTAACAGGGAAACCGCACTATGGCTACACCTTC.